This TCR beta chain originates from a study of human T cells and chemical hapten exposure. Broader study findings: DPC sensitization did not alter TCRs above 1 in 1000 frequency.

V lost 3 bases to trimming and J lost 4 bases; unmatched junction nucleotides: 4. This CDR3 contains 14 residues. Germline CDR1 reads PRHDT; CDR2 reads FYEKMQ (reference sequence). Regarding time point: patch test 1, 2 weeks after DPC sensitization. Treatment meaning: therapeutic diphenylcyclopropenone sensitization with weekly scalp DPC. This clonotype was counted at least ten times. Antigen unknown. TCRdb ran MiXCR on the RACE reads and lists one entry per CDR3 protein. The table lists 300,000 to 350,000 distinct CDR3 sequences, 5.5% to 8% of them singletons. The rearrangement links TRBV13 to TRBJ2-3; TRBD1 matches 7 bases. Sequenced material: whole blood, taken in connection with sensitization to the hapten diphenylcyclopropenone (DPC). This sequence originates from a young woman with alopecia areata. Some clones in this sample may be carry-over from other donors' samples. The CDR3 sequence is CASSLLQGADTQYF. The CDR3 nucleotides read TGTGCCAGCAGCTTGCTTCAGGGGGCAGATACGCAGTATTTT.